This TCR beta chain originates from a study of blood T cell repertoires in COVID-19. Study information: Nucleic acid was either cDNA or gDNA, and it came from T cells, B-cell-depleted T cells, or PBMCs.

The repertoire was sequenced with immunoSEQ multiplex PCR; TCRdb's copy has only in-frame clones and lacks some. The sample records fewer than 350,000 clones, around 90% being singletons. Sequencing was performed on peripheral blood. The receptor was isolated from a man aged 18 to 30 with active or convalescent COVID-19.

The CDR3 here is CASSQEGLLDEQYF. The CDR3 DNA follows: TGTGCCAGCAGCCAAGAGGGACTCCTGGACGAGCAGTACTTC. The chain combines TRBV3-1 (or the pseudogene TRBV3-2) with TRBJ2-7; D possibly corresponds to TRBD2 (6 bases). V lost 0 bases and J 5 bases, leaving 11 bases between the germline ends. CDR1 is LGHDT, CDR2 YNNKEL, per germline (reference sequence). This CDR3 comprises 14 residues.